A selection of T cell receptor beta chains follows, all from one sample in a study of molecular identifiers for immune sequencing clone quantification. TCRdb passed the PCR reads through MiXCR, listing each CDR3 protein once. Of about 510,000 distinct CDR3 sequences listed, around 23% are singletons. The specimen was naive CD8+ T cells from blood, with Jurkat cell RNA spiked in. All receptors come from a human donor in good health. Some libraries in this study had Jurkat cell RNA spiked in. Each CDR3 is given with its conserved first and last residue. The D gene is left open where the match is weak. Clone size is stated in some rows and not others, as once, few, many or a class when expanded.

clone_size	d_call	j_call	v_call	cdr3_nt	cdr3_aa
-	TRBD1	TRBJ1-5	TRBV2	TGTGCCAGCAGCACAGAGGGAGGACAGGGATTTGGCAATCAGCCCCAGCATTTT	CASSTEGGQGFGNQPQHF
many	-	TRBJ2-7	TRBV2	TGTGCCAGCAGTGAATGGGGGACGGGCCAGGAGGCATACTTC	CASSEWGTGQEAYF
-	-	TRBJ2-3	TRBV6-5	TGTGCCAGCAGTCTAACAGGGCCAGATACGCAGTATTTT	CASSLTGPDTQYF
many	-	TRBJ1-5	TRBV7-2	TGTGCCAGCAGCTTCTGGGACATGGGAAATCAGCCCCAGCATTTT	CASSFWDMGNQPQHF
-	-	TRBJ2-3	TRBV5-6	TGTGCCAGCAGCTTGGCAGGTACGAGGGACACAGATACGCAGTATTTT	CASSLAGTRDTDTQYF
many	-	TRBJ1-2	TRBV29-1	TGCAGCGTTGAGAAGGGGGAGTTTGACTATGGCTACACCTTC	CSVEKGEFDYGYTF
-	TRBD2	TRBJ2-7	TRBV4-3	TGCGCCAGCAGCCAAGGGGGGTGGGCTAGCGGTATGTCCTACGAGCAGTACTTC	CASSQGGWASGMSYEQYF
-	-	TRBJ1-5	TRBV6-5	TGTGCCAGCAGTTACCCGTTGGGGGGAAATCAGCCCCAGCATTTT	CASSYPLGGNQPQHF
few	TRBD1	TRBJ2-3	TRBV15	TGTGCCACCAGCACTCCGGGACAGGGGGCAGATACGCAGTATTTT	CATSTPGQGADTQYF
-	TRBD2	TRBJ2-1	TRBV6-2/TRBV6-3	TGTGCCAGCAGTTACCCTCCCGGGACTAGCGGGATGGGTGAGCAGTTCTTC	CASSYPPGTSGMGEQFF
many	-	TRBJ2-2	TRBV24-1	TGTGCCACCAGTGACACAACATGGACCGGGGAGCTGTTTTTT	CATSDTTWTGELFF
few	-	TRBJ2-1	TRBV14	TGTGCCAGCAGCCAAGTAAACCAGAACAATGAGCAGTTCTTC	CASSQVNQNNEQFF
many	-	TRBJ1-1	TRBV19	TGTGCCAGCAGCTTAGGGTCAGGTGAAGCTTTCTTT	CASSLGSGEAFF
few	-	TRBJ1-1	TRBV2	TGTGCCAGCAGGGAACCGGGACGGATGAACACTGAAGCTTTCTTT	CASREPGRMNTEAFF
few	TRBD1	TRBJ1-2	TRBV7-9	TGTGCCAGCAGCCCGACGGACAGGGAGGATGACTACACCTTC	CASSPTDREDDYTF
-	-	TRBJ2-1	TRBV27	TGTGCCAGCAGTTTAGAGGGGTCGGGCAATGAGCAGTTCTTC	CASSLEGSGNEQFF
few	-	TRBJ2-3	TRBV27	TGTGCCAGCACCCCGCTACCGATCGGCACAGATACGCAGTATTTT	CASTPLPIGTDTQYF
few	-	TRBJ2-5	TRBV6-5	TGTGCCAGCAGTTGGGGTTACCAAGAGACCCAGTACTTC	CASSWGYQETQYF
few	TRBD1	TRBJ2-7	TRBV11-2	TGTGCCAGCAGCTTCGGGACAGGGAATTACGAGCAGTACTTC	CASSFGTGNYEQYF
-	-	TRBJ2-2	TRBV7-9	TGTGCCAGCAGTACGGTGGAAGCGAACACCGGGGAGCTGTTTTTT	CASSTVEANTGELFF
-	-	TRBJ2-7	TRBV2	TGTGCCAGCAGTGGTGCCATGGGCTACGAGCAGTACTTC	CASSGAMGYEQYF
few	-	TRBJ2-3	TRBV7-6	TGTGCCAGCAGCTTATTCGGTAACACAGATACGCAGTATTTT	CASSLFGNTDTQYF
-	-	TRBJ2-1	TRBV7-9	TGTGCCAGCACCGAACAGGTCCGTAATCACAATGAGCAGTTCTTC	CASTEQVRNHNEQFF